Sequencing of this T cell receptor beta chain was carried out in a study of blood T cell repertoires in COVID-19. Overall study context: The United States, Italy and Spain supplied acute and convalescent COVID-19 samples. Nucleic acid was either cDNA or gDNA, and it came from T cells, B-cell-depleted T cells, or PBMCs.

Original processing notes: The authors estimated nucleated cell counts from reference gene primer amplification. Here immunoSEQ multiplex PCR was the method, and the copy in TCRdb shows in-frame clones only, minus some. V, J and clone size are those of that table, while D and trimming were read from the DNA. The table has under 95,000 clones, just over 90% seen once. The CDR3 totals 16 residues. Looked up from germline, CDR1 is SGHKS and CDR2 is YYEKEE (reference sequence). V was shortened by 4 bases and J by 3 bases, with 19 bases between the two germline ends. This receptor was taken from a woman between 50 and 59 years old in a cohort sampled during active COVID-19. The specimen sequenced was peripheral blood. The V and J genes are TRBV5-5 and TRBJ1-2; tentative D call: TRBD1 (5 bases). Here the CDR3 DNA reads TGTGCCAGCAGCCCAATCGCCGGGGACTCCCACTATGGCTACACCTTC. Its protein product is CASSPIAGDSHYGYTF.